Following are 10 T cell receptor beta chains from one sample sequenced in a study of cytomegalovirus exposure and HLA in healthy donors. 60 Vbeta and 13 Jbeta primers were used in PCR. TCRdb's copy holds only in-frame clones and misses some; the assay was immunoSEQ multiplex PCR. The repertoire holds approximately 150,000 clones, with approximately 80% as singletons. Material for sequencing was PBMCs. The receptors here all came from a woman aged 40 to 49 in good health and CMV-seronegative.

The chain links TRBV29-1 to TRBJ1-2; D remains ambiguous. Germline V CDR1 and CDR2: SQVTM, ANQGSEA. The V end lost 2 bases, the J end lost 0 bases, and 13 bases lay between the germline ends. The CDR3 length is 15 residues. CDR3: CSVEINSPSNYGYTF. In nucleotides, the CDR3 is TGCAGCGTTGAAATTAACTCACCCTCTAACTATGGCTACACCTTC. The full variable domain, in which reference TRBV29-1 and TRBJ1-2 provide the parts outside the CDR3, is SAVISQKPSRDICQRGTSLTIQCQVDSQVTMMFWYRQQPGQSLTLIATANQGSEATYESGFVIDKFPISRPNLTFSTLTVSNMSPEDSSIYLCSVEINSPSNYGYTFGSGTRLTVV.

The chain recombines TRBV10-3 with TRBJ2-5; 9 bases agree with TRBD2. The CDR3 totals 15 residues. CDR1 and CDR2 from the germline V gene are ENHRY and SYGVKD. J was trimmed by 1 base and V by 4 bases; bases with no gene match: 4. As DNA, the CDR3 is TGTGCCATCAGTGCTGAGACTAGCGGCCAAGAGACCCAGTACTTC. Amino acid sequence: CAISAETSGQETQYF.

V gene TRBV5-6 combines with J gene TRBJ1-2; TRBD1 matches at 7 bases. This CDR3 is built from 14 residues. CDR1 and CDR2 (germline): SGHDT, YYEEEE. J was trimmed by 7 bases and V by 4 bases; bases with no gene match: 10. The CDR3 spells CASSGYGQEGGYTF. In DNA form, the CDR3 reads TGTGCCAGCAGCGGATATGGACAGGAGGGTGGCTACACCTTC.

Here the CDR3 reads CASSPSDYGYTF. Here the CDR3 DNA reads TGTGCCAGCAGCCCCTCCGACTATGGCTACACCTTC. This chain joins TRBV5-5 and TRBJ1-2; D unresolved. Germline lookup yields CDR1 SGHKS and CDR2 YYEKEE (reference sequence). V was cut by 4 bases and J by 3 bases, with 7 bases left in between. The CDR3 has 12 residues.

The chain couples TRBV6-5 to TRBJ1-2; weak D call: TRBD1 (5 bases). Per the germline V gene, CDR1 is MNHEY and CDR2 is SVGAGI. Trimming took 2 bases from V and 4 from J, leaving 14 bases between them. The CDR3 consists of 15 residues. CDR3: CASSYAVGGTYGYTF. For the CDR3, the DNA is TGTGCCAGCAGTTACGCGGTGGGGGGAACCTATGGCTACACCTTC.

This sequence joins TRBV11-3 and TRBJ2-3; the match to TRBD2 covers 7 bases. The CDR3 sequence is 17 residues long. The germline gives CDR1 SGHNT, CDR2 YENEEA. After removal of 5 bases from V and 1 base from J, the junction contained 12 bases not matched to a gene. The CDR3 sequence: CASSTHINTSGTDTQYF. The CDR3 DNA follows: TGTGCCAGCAGCACGCACATAAATACTAGCGGCACAGATACGCAGTATTTT.

The chain carries TRBV9 and TRBJ2-2; the match to TRBD2 covers 13 bases. CDR1 is SGDLS and CDR2 is YYNGEE in the germline V gene. V trimming: 0 bases; J trimming: 4 bases; junction bases outside the gene matches: 0. The CDR3 loop spans 16 amino acids. Here the CDR3 reads CASSVGLAGGTGELFF. The CDR3 DNA reads as TGTGCCAGCAGCGTAGGACTAGCGGGAGGCACCGGGGAGCTGTTTTTT. The full variable domain, rest sourced from reference TRBV9 and TRBJ2-2, is DSGVTQTPKHLITATGQRVTLRCSPRSGDLSVYWYQQSLDQGLQFLIQYYNGEERAKGNILERFSAQQFPDLHSELNLSSLELGDSALYFCASSVGLAGGTGELFFGEGSRLTVL.

The CDR3 DNA sequence: TGTGCCAGCAGTGGGGTTAGCGTCCAAGAGACCCAGTACTTC. It specifies CASSGVSVQETQYF. The chain carries TRBV2 and TRBJ2-5; a possible D gene is TRBD2 (5 bases). V lost 4 bases and J lost 1, with 10 bases in between. Per germline, CDR1 SNHLY and CDR2 FYNNEI. The CDR3 is 14 amino acids.

This sequence joins TRBV28 and TRBJ1-2; no reliable D call. The CDR3 has 15 residues. Trimming took 6 bases from V and 5 from J, leaving 19 bases between them. Germline V gives CDR1 MDHEN, CDR2 SYDVKM. CDR3 loop: CASSSEGVGRYGYTF. The CDR3 DNA reads TGTGCCAGCAGCTCAGAGGGAGTGGGTCGATATGGCTACACCTTC.

V gene TRBV7-3 combines with J gene TRBJ2-2; D gene ambiguous. This CDR3 is built from 13 residues. Trimming took 0 bases from V and 6 from J, leaving 5 bases between them. In germline, CDR1 is SGHTA, CDR2 FQGTGA. This CDR3 is CASSLTFSGELFF. For the CDR3, the DNA is TGTGCCAGCAGCTTAACCTTCTCCGGGGAGCTGTTTTTT.